This TCR beta chain was recorded in a study of OX40 agonist ivuxolimab in advanced cancers. Across the study: Enrolled patients in dose escalation had cancers that were hepatocellular carcinoma, melanoma, renal cell or head and neck cancer. Prior anti-PD-1, anti-PD-L1 or anti-CTLA-4 therapy was allowed; around 40% had some.

The CDR3 contains 15 residues. V trimming: 7 bases; J trimming: 1 base; junction bases outside the gene matches: 7. From germline, CDR1 is LNHDA and CDR2 SQIVND (reference sequence). The data were produced by immunoSEQ multiplex PCR, yet TCRdb's version contains in-frame clones alone and is incomplete. The sample lists approximately 78,000 clones, approximately 85% seen once, with approximately 6.9% in the top ten. Drawing of blood for sampling happened at baseline, at cycle 4 day 1, and at cycle 7 day 1. The source was CD4+ or CD8+ T cells sorted from blood, collected in a trial of the OX40 agonist ivuxolimab. The chain employs TRBV19 and TRBJ1-1, with 9 bases lining up with TRBD1. The receptor comes from an adult with an advanced solid tumor such as melanoma, head and neck, liver or kidney cancer. CDR3: CASMGTGYGNTEAFF. CDR3 nucleotides: TGTGCCAGTATGGGGACAGGGTACGGGAACACTGAAGCTTTCTTT.